This record concerns one T cell receptor (beta chain) sequence. A v3.0 immunoSEQ assay was performed at survey level. Using immunoSEQ multiplex PCR, the repertoire was profiled, and TCRdb retains in-frame clones only, with some absent. Among around 32,000 clones listed, 75% to 90% were seen once. The data are from a study of long-term antiretroviral therapy in people with HIV. Source: unsorted PBMCs, taken 3.2 years before starting antiretroviral therapy. This receptor was identified in a man between 50 and 59 years old with HIV.

The CDR3 loop is CASSRTSGTVKYEQYF. The CDR3, as DNA: TGCGCCAGCAGCAGAACGTCCGGGACTGTAAAGTACGAGCAGTACTTC. The chain links TRBV10-2 to TRBJ2-7; possibly TRBD2 for D (6 bases). Germline CDR1 is WSHSY and CDR2 is SAAADI. There are 16 residues in the CDR3. V lost 6 bases to trimming and J lost 4 bases, with 22 bases between them.